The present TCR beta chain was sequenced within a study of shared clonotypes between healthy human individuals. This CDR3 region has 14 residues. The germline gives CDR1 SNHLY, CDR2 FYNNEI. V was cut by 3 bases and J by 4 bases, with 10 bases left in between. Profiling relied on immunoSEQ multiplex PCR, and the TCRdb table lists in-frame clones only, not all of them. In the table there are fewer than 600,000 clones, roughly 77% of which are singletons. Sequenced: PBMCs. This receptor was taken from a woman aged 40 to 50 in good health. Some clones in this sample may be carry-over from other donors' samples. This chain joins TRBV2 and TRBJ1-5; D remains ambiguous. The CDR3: CASSEMGRNQPQHF. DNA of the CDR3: TGTGCCAGCAGTGAGATGGGCAGGAATCAGCCCCAGCATTTT.